Shown below are 28 T cell receptor beta chains from a single sample sequenced in a study of cytomegalovirus exposure and HLA in healthy donors. It was with 60 Vbeta and 13 Jbeta primers that the PCR ran. Profiling relied on immunoSEQ multiplex PCR, and the TCRdb table lists in-frame clones only, not all of them. The sample records approximately 280,000 clones, about nine tenths being singletons. Sequencing was carried out using PBMCs. Receptors were obtained from a man aged 35-49 years in good health and CMV-seropositive.

J is TRBJ2-2 and V is TRBV5-1; D gene unclear. CDR1 and CDR2 (germline): SGHRS, YFSETQ. The CDR3 runs 13 residues. Between the trimmed V and J ends, which lost 0 bases and 6 bases, there was a span of 6 bases. The CDR3 sequence is CASSLAIAGELFF. DNA for the CDR3: TGCGCCAGCAGCTTGGCTATCGCCGGGGAGCTGTTTTTT.

The chain links TRBV9 to TRBJ2-5, with 12 bases identical to TRBD2. Germline CDR1 SGDLS, CDR2 YYNGEE. V was pared by 4 bases and J by 5 bases, with 9 bases of the junction left unmatched. CDR3 size: 16 residues. In DNA, the CDR3 is TGTGCCAGCAGCCCACAACGGACTAGCGGGATGGAGACCCAGTACTTC. It yields the protein CASSPQRTSGMETQYF.

The rearrangement uses TRBV27 and TRBJ2-7; D possibly corresponds to TRBD1 (6 bases). CDR3 length: 14 residues. Germline lookup yields CDR1 MNHEY and CDR2 SMNVEV (reference sequence). With 4 bases removed from V and 0 bases from J, the gap between germline ends came to 10 bases. In DNA, the CDR3 is TGTGCCAGCAGTTGGCAGGGGAGCTCCTACGAGCAGTACTTC. As protein: CASSWQGSSYEQYF.

This clone was recorded once. The junction shows a germline mismatch at one end, possibly a read error. V usage is TRBV11-2 and J usage is TRBJ1-5; a possible D gene is TRBD1 (5 bases). Germline CDR1 SGHAT, CDR2 FQNNGV. The CDR3 runs 14 residues. The CDR3 loop reads CAGSPGGSNQPQHF. In nucleotides, the CDR3 is TGTGCCGGCAGTCCCGGGGGGAGCAATCAGCCCCAGCATTTT.

Here the CDR3 reads CASSQGLAGANTGELFF. CDR3 sequence (DNA): TGTGCCAGCAGCCAAGGGTTAGCGGGAGCCAACACCGGGGAGCTGTTTTTT. The genes are TRBV14 and TRBJ2-2, with 9 bases that match TRBD2. Germline trimming cut 1 base from V and 2 bases from J; bases unmatched to any gene: 5. The CDR3 contains 17 residues. Looked up from germline, CDR1 is SGHDN and CDR2 is FVKESK.

The CDR3 spells CASSVGTSPLSYEQYF. The CDR3 DNA reads TGTGCCAGCAGCGTAGGTACTAGCCCCCTGTCCTACGAGCAGTACTTC. The chain employs TRBV9 and TRBJ2-7; perhaps TRBD2 as D (6 bases). With 0 bases removed from V and 1 base from J, the gap between germline ends came to 14 bases. CDR1 is SGDLS and CDR2 is YYNGEE in the germline V gene. The CDR3 spans 16 residues.

V usage is TRBV9 and J usage is TRBJ2-7; D is possibly TRBD2 (7 bases). Germline CDR1 SGDLS, CDR2 YYNGEE. The CDR3 length is 15 residues. The ends were cut back, 4 bases at V and 4 bases at J, with 18 bases in the middle. The CDR3 protein is CASSRGGGSGYEQYF. In DNA form, the CDR3 reads TGTGCCAGCAGCCGAGGGGGGGGGTCGGGATACGAGCAGTACTTC.

There are a few counts of this clone. The chain couples TRBV2 to TRBJ2-3, with TRBD2 identical over 9 bases. The V and J ends lost 6 bases and 5 bases, in that order; junction bases with no gene match: 6. Per the germline V gene, CDR1 is SNHLY and CDR2 is FYNNEI. The CDR3 extends over 14 amino acids. CDR3 bases: TGTGCCAGCAGCCAAAGCGGGGGGCGAGATACGCAGTATTTT. This translates into CASSQSGGRDTQYF.

Notes on this clone: One end of the junction varies from germline; a read error may be responsible. The chain employs TRBV7-9 and TRBJ2-7; D possibly corresponds to TRBD2 (6 bases). CDR1 is SEHNR and CDR2 is FQNEAQ in the germline V gene (reference sequence). The CDR3 has 13 amino acids. CDR3: CTSKPGETVEQYF. In DNA, the CDR3 is TGTACCAGCAAACCGGGGGAAACTGTAGAGCAGTACTTC.

The chain is built from TRBV2 and TRBJ2-3, with TRBD2 as a possible D gene (5 bases). Germline CDR1 reads SNHLY; CDR2 reads FYNNEI. The CDR3 contains 13 residues. The V end lost 6 bases, the J end lost 2 bases, and 9 bases lay between the germline ends. CDR3 residues: CASSGVDTDTQYF. The CDR3 region has the DNA TGTGCCAGCAGCGGGGTCGACACAGATACGCAGTATTTT.

This chain uses TRBV13 with TRBJ1-1, with no clear D. The germline gives CDR1 PRHDT, CDR2 FYEKMQ (reference sequence). V was shortened by 0 bases and J by 4 bases, with 9 bases between the two germline ends. The CDR3 is 14 residues long. The CDR3 loop is CASSLGASGTEAFF. Written as DNA, the CDR3 is TGTGCCAGCAGCTTAGGCGCTTCAGGCACTGAAGCTTTCTTT.

Only a few counts were recorded for this clone. CDR3 region: CASRHQRQPQHF. The CDR3 DNA reads TGTGCCAGCCGTCATCAGCGTCAGCCCCAGCATTTT. V is TRBV6-6 and J is TRBJ1-5; no reliable D call. Between the trimmed V and J ends, which lost 8 bases and 6 bases, there was a span of 11 bases. The CDR3 is 12 residues long. Germline CDR1 is MNHNY and CDR2 is SVGAGI (reference sequence).

The gene calls are TRBV6-1 and TRBJ2-7, with TRBD1 matching 7 bases. This CDR3 contains 16 residues. The germline V gene has CDR1 MNHNS and CDR2 SASEGT. J gave up 1 base and V 0 bases, and 6 bases lay outside the gene matches. The DNA for the CDR3 is TGTGCCAGCAGTGAAGCGTTTGGGACAGTATCCTACGAGCAGTACTTC. Translated: CASSEAFGTVSYEQYF.

This clone occurred once. The chain uses TRBV2 and TRBJ2-1; 15 bases align to TRBD2. Germline CDR1 is SNHLY and CDR2 is FYNNEI. The CDR3 has 14 residues. The trim removed 11 bases at V and 4 bases at J, leaving 3 bases unmatched. DNA of the CDR3: TGTGCCGGGGGACTAGCGGGAGGTTACAATGAGCAGTTCTTC. Translating it yields CAGGLAGGYNEQFF.

V gene TRBV6-1 combines with J gene TRBJ2-1, with 7 bases aligning to TRBD1. V gave up 2 bases and J gave up 6 bases; unmatched junction bases: 4. CDR3 length: 14 residues. From germline, CDR1 is MNHNS and CDR2 SASEGT. The CDR3 region has the DNA TGTGCCAGCAGTGAAATCGACAGGGCCAATGAGCAGTTCTTC. It codes for CASSEIDRANEQFF.

The rearrangement links TRBV5-1 to TRBJ2-5; D perhaps matches TRBD1 (6 bases). This CDR3 has 14 residues. CDR1 is SGHRS, CDR2 YFSETQ, per germline. V gave up 5 bases and J gave up 3 bases, with 14 bases separating them. The DNA for the CDR3 is TGCGCCAGCAGTCCAGGGACACCTAAAGAGACCCAGTACTTC. Translation gives CASSPGTPKETQYF.

This clone was picked up a small number of times. This chain joins TRBV4-3 and TRBJ1-5; D gene uncertain. In germline, CDR1 is LGHNA, CDR2 YSLEER. V was clipped by 3 bases and J by 3 bases, with 6 bases between them. The CDR3 is made up of 13 amino acids. CDR3 sequence (DNA): TGCGCCAGCAGCCAGGAGTACAATCAGCCCCAGCATTTT. Residues: CASSQEYNQPQHF.

The V call is TRBV29-1, the J call TRBJ2-5, with 7 bases lining up with TRBD2. The CDR3 contains 12 residues. In germline, CDR1 is SQVTM, CDR2 ANQGSEA. The V and J ends lost 7 bases and 2 bases, in that order; junction bases with no gene match: 4. The CDR3 is CSAMGGQETQYF. The CDR3 region has the DNA TGCAGCGCCATGGGAGGGCAAGAGACCCAGTACTTC. The full variable domain, its missing parts supplied by reference TRBV29-1 and TRBJ2-5, is SAVISQKPSRDICQRGTSLTIQCQVDSQVTMMFWYRQQPGQSLTLIATANQGSEATYESGFVIDKFPISRPNLTFSTLTVSNMSPEDSSIYLCSAMGGQETQYFGPGTRLLVL.

This clone has a handful of counts. The CDR3 protein is CASSDGGQPNTEAFF. In nucleotides, the CDR3 is TGCGCCAGCAGTGACGGAGGACAGCCGAACACTGAAGCTTTCTTT. The chain uses TRBV10-2 and TRBJ1-1; D might be TRBD1 (6 bases). Trimming removed 3 bases from V and 1 base from J, with 12 bases in between. Germline lookup yields CDR1 WSHSY and CDR2 SAAADI. This CDR3 region has 15 residues.

CDR3 sequence reads: CAIRKTGKVLDEQFF. DNA of the CDR3: TGTGCCATTCGCAAGACAGGTAAGGTCTTGGATGAGCAGTTCTTC. The chain joins TRBV10-3 to TRBJ2-1, with D perhaps matching TRBD1 (6 bases). Between the trimmed V and J ends, which lost 9 bases and 8 bases, there was a span of 23 bases. Germline V gives CDR1 ENHRY, CDR2 SYGVKD. The CDR3 loop spans 15 amino acids.

The rearrangement uses TRBV9 and TRBJ2-3, with D tentatively TRBD1 (5 bases). Germline V gene data show CDR1 as SGDLS and CDR2 as YYNGEE. This CDR3 is built from 17 residues. Trimming cost V 4 bases and J 5 bases, with 23 bases left between them. For the CDR3, the DNA is TGTGCCAGCAGCTCCAGTCCCAGGTTGGGGCCAGGAGATACGCAGTATTTT. The encoded protein is CASSSSPRLGPGDTQYF.

CDR3 in DNA: TGTGCCAGCGGCCACTACGACGTGAATACGCAGTATTTT. Translating gives CASGHYDVNTQYF. The chain employs TRBV5-4 and TRBJ2-3, with D uncertain. The CDR3 length is 13 residues. In germline, CDR1 is SGHNT, CDR2 YYREEE (reference sequence). Trimming shortened V by 7 bases and J by 7 bases, and 16 bases separated the two germline ends. Combining the CDR3 with reference TRBV5-4 and TRBJ2-3 gives the whole variable domain ETGVTQSPTHLIKTRGQQVTLRCSSQSGHNTVSWYQQALGQGPQFIFQYYREEENGRGNFPPRFSGLQFPNYSSELNVNALELDDSALYLCASGHYDVNTQYFGPGTRLTVL.

This chain joins TRBV5-4 and TRBJ1-1; 12 bases fit TRBD1. The CDR3 consists of 19 residues. Germline lookup yields CDR1 SGHNT and CDR2 YYREEE (reference sequence). J was trimmed by 0 bases and V by 6 bases; bases with no gene match: 15. As DNA, the CDR3 is TGTGCCAGCATCCCGGGACAGGGGGCCCGGGCGGGGTTGAACACTGAAGCTTTCTTT. Encoded protein: CASIPGQGARAGLNTEAFF.

The chain joins TRBV28 to TRBJ1-2, with 8 bases that match TRBD1. Germline-derived CDR1 and CDR2 are MDHEN and SYDVKM. This CDR3 comprises 15 residues. V was pared by 7 bases and J by 4 bases, with 11 bases of the junction left unmatched. DNA for the CDR3: TGTGCCAGCAAAAGCTACCGGGACAGGCTCTATGGCTACACCTTC. Residues: CASKSYRDRLYGYTF.

This clone came up once. This chain uses TRBV9 with TRBJ2-3, with TRBD2 matching 12 bases. The V gene's germline CDR1 is SGDLS and CDR2 YYNGEE. With V trimmed by 3 bases and J by 0 bases, 2 bases remained unmatched. This CDR3 is 16 amino acids long. CDR3 loop: CASSAGTSGSTDTQYF. In DNA form, the CDR3 reads TGTGCCAGCAGCGCGGGGACTAGCGGGAGCACAGATACGCAGTATTTT.

This clone was recorded only once. This chain uses TRBV19 with TRBJ1-2; D uncertain. The ends were cut back, 8 bases at V and 1 base at J, with 11 bases in the middle. Germline-derived CDR1 and CDR2 are LNHDA and SQIVND (reference sequence). This CDR3 spans 13 amino acids. CDR3 region: CASFAGNNYGYTF. As DNA, the CDR3 is TGTGCCAGTTTTGCAGGCAATAACTATGGCTACACCTTC.

The V and J genes are TRBV27 and TRBJ2-3; 8 nucleotides line up with TRBD1. This CDR3 contains 15 residues. Per the germline V gene, CDR1 is MNHEY and CDR2 is SMNVEV (reference sequence). V trimming: 8 bases; J trimming: 3 bases; junction bases outside the gene matches: 10. The CDR3 reads CASRRGQGATDTQYF. The CDR3 DNA sequence: TGTGCCAGCCGTCGCGGGCAGGGGGCAACAGATACGCAGTATTTT.

V and J are TRBV5-3 and TRBJ2-7; 7 bases are a match to TRBD2. TRBV5-3 carries the ORF label, with uncertain function. V was clipped by 0 bases and J by 2 bases; unmatched bases: 14. The CDR3 consists of 18 residues. The CDR3 loop is CARSLGTPAGVSPYEQYF. For the CDR3, the DNA is TGTGCCAGAAGCTTGGGGACCCCGGCGGGAGTTTCCCCCTACGAGCAGTACTTC.